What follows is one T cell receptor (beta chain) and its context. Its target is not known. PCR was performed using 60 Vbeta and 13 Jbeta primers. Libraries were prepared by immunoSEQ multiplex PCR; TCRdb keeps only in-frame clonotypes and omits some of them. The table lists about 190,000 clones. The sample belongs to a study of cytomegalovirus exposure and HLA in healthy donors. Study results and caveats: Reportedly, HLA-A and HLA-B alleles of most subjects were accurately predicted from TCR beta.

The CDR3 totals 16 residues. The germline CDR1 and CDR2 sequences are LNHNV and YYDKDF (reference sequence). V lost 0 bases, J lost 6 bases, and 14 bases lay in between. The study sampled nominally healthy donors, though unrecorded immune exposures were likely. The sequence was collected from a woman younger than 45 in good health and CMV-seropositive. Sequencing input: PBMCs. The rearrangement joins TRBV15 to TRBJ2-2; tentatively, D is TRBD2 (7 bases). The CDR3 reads CATSRDWAGASGELFF. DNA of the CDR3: TGTGCCACCAGCAGAGATTGGGCGGGGGCGTCCGGGGAGCTGTTTTTT. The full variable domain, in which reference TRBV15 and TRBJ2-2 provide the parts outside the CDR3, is DAMVIQNPRYQVTQFGKPVTLSCSQTLNHNVMYWYQQKSSQAPKLLFHYYDKDFNNEADTPDNFQSRRPNTSFCFLDIRSPGLGDTAMYLCATSRDWAGASGELFFGEGSRLTVL.